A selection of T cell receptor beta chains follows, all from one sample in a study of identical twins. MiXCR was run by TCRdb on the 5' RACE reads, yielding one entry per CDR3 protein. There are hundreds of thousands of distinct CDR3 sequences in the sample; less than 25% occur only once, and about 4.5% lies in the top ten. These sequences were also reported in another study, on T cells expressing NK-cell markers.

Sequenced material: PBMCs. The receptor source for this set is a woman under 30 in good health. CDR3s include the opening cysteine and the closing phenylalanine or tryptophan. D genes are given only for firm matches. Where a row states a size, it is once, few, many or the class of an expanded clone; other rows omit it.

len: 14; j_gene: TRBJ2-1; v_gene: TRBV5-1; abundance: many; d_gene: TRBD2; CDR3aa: CASSLTSASHEQFF; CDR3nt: TGCGCCAGCAGCTTGACTAGCGCCTCGCATGAGCAGTTCTTC
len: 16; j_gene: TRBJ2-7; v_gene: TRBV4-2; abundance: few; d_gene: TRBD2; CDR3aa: CASSQEQAGGSYEQYF; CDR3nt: TGTGCCAGCAGCCAAGAGCAGGCGGGGGGCTCCTACGAGCAGTACTTC
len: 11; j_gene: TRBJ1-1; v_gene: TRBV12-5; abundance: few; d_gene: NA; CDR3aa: CASGLAASGVF; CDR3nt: TGTGCTAGTGGTTTGGCGGCTAGCGGGGTCTTT
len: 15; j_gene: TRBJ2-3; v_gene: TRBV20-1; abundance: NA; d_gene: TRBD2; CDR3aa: CSASSLAGGPDTQYF; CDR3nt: TGCAGTGCTAGTTCCCTAGCGGGAGGGCCAGATACGCAGTATTTT
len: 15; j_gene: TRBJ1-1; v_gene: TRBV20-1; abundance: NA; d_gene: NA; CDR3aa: CSARPPTVANTEAFF; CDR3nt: TGCAGTGCTAGACCCCCGACGGTTGCGAACACTGAAGCTTTCTTT
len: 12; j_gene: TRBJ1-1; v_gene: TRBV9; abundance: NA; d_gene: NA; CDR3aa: CASSADGTEAFF; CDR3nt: TGTGCCAGCAGTGCGGATGGCACTGAAGCTTTCTTT
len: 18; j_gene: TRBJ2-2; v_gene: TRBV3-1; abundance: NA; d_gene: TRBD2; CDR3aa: CASRLNRGGPSDTGELFF; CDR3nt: TGTGCCAGCAGACTGAACCGGGGGGGCCCTTCGGACACCGGGGAGCTGTTTTTT
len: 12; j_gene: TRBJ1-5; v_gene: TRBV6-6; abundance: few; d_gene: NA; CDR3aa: CASSSPNQPQHF; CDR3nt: TGTGCCAGCAGTTCCCCCAATCAGCCCCAGCATTTT
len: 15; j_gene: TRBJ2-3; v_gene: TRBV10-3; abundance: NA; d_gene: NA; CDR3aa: CAISGEGANTDTQYF; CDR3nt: TGTGCCATCAGCGGGGAAGGGGCGAACACAGATACGCAGTATTTT
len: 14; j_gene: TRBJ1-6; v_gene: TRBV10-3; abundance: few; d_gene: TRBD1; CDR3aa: CAINTGGIDSPLHF; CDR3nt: TGTGCCATCAATACAGGGGGCATTGATTCACCCCTCCACTTT
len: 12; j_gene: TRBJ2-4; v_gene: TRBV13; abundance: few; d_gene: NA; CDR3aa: CASSFAKNIQYF; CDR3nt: TGTGCCAGCAGCTTCGCCAAAAACATTCAGTACTTC
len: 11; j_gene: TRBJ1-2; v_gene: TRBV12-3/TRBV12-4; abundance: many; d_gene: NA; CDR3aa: CAQSGPTRYTF; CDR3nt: TGTGCCCAATCGGGGCCCACGCGGTACACCTTC
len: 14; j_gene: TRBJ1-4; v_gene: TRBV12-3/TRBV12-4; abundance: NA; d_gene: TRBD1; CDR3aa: CASRPGQGNEKLFF; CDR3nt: TGTGCCAGCAGACCGGGACAGGGTAATGAAAAACTGTTTTTT
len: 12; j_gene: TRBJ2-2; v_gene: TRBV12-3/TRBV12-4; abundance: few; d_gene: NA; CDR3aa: CASSINTGELFF; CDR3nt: TGTGCCAGCAGTATAAACACCGGGGAGCTGTTTTTT
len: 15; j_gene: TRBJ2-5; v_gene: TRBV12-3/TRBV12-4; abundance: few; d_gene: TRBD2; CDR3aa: CASRGLAGVAETQYF; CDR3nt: TGTGCCAGCAGGGGACTAGCGGGAGTGGCAGAGACCCAGTACTTC
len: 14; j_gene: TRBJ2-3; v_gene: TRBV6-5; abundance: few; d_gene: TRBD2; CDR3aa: CASSYFGGADTQYF; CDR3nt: TGTGCCAGCAGTTACTTTGGGGGGGCAGATACGCAGTATTTT
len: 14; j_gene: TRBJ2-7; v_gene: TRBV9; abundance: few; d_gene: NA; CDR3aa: CASSLSGYSYEQYF; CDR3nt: TGTGCCAGCAGTCTAAGCGGTTACTCCTACGAGCAGTACTTC
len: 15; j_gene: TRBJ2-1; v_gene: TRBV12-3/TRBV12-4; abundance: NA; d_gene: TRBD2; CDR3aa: CASTESSGYYNEQFF; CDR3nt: TGTGCCAGCACCGAGTCTAGCGGCTACTACAATGAGCAGTTCTTC
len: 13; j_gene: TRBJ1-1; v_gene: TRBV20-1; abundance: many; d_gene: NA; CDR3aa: CSARVSANTEAFF; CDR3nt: TGCAGTGCTAGAGTTTCAGCGAACACTGAAGCTTTCTTT
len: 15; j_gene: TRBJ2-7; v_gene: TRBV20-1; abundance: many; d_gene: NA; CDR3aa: CSARDQGAQLYEQYF; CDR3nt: TGCAGTGCTAGAGATCAAGGAGCCCAATTATACGAGCAGTACTTC
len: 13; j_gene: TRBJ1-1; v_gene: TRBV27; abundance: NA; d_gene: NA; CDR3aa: CASSYNLSTEAFF; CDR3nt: TGTGCCAGCAGTTACAATTTGAGCACTGAAGCTTTCTTT
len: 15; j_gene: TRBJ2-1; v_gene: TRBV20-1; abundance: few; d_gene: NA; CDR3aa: CSARDRTASRNEQFF; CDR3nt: TGCAGTGCTAGAGATCGGACGGCGAGTCGGAATGAGCAGTTCTTC
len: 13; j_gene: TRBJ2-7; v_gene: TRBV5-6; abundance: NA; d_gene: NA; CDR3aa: CASSSAGDYEQYF; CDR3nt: TGTGCCAGCAGCTCGGCCGGGGATTACGAGCAGTACTTC
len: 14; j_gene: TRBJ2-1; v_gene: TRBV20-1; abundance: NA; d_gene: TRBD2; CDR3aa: CSVLPSGGYNEQFF; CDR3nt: TGCAGTGTTCTCCCCTCGGGGGGATACAATGAGCAGTTCTTC
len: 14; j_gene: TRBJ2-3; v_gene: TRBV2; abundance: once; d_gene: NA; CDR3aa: CASSGRRFGDTQYF; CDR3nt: TGTGCCAGCAGTGGAAGGCGATTTGGGGATACGCAGTATTTT
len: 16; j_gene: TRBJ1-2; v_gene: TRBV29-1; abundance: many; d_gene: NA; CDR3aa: CSVEKTPGARNYGYTF; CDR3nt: TGCAGCGTTGAAAAGACCCCCGGGGCGCGGAACTATGGCTACACCTTC
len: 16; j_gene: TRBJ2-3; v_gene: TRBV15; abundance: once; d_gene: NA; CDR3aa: CATSMGSAAMSDTQYF; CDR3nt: TGTGCCACCAGTATGGGATCAGCGGCCATGTCAGATACGCAGTATTTT
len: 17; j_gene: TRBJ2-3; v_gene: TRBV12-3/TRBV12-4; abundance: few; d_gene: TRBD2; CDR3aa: CASSLRSGSVGTDTQYF; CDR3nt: TGTGCCAGCAGTTTGCGTAGCGGGAGCGTAGGCACAGATACGCAGTATTTT
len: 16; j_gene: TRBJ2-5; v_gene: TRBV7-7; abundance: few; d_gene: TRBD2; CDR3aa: CASSLARASGRETQYF; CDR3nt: TGTGCTAGCAGCTTAGCGCGTGCCAGCGGGAGGGAGACCCAGTACTTC
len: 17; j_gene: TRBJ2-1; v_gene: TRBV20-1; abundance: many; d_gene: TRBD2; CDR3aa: CSARGLAGSGTYNEQFF; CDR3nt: TGCAGTGCTAGAGGGCTAGCGGGGAGTGGGACCTACAATGAGCAGTTCTTC
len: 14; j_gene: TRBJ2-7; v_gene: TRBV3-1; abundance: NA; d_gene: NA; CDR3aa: CASSHRPSSYEQYF; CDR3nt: TGTGCCAGCAGCCACCGACCCTCATCCTACGAGCAGTACTTC
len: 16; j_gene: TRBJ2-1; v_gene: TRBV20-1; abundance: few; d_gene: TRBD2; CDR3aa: CSAREIGGGAYNEQFF; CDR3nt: TGCAGTGCTAGAGAGATCGGGGGAGGGGCCTACAATGAGCAGTTCTTC
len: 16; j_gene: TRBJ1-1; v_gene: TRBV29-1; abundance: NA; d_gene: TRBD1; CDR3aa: CSVEDRDRWMNTEAFF; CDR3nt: TGCAGCGTTGAAGATCGGGACAGGTGGATGAACACTGAAGCTTTCTTT
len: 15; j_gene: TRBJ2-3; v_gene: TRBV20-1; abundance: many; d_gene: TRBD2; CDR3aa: CSALPPGLAKDTQYF; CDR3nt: TGCAGTGCACTCCCCCCGGGACTAGCGAAAGATACGCAGTATTTT